This TCR beta chain appears in the sequencing data of a study of T cell repertoires in cytomegalovirus infection. The wider study: Shared public TCR beta signatures pointed to both CMV infection and a matching HLA type. Broader study findings: CMV-specific TCR beta clonotypes restricted by HLA-C were the ones dominating the ex vivo response. Identification of carriers of CMV plus the relevant HLA was achieved through cumulative public TCR beta family frequency.

This clonotype has more than one count but fewer than ten. Its matching antigen is unknown. TCRdb recomputed calls from the reads with MiXCR, one row per CDR3 protein. This table has roughly 310,000 distinct CDR3 sequences, 25% to 35% appearing once. This CDR3 is 15 amino acids long. Germline V lookup: CDR1 DFQATT, CDR2 SNEGSKA (reference sequence). Trimming pared 0 bases from V and 5 bases from J, leaving 15 bases between. The rearrangement uses TRBV20-1 and TRBJ2-3; tentatively, D is TRBD2 (6 bases). Sequences were derived from cultured PBMCs, sampled from culture after CMV antigen stimulation. This TCR was recovered from a human donor in good health (CMV status not recorded). Some clones in this sample may be carry-over from other donors' samples. The CDR3 nucleotides are TGCAGTGCTAGAGATGTCCTAGCGCCCCAAGATACGCAGTATTTT. This translates into CSARDVLAPQDTQYF.